The rows below give T cell receptor beta chains drawn from one sample of a study of T cells after yellow fever vaccination. MiXCR, applied by TCRdb to the 5' RACE reads, yields one record per CDR3 protein. The repertoire holds hundreds of thousands of distinct CDR3 sequences, around 12% seen once, with around 14% in the top ten. The specimen was PBMCs, collected on the day of the yellow fever booster vaccination. The receptor set was obtained from a man aged 30 to 45 who received the YFV17D yellow fever vaccine. Each CDR3 is given with its conserved first and last residue. The D gene is left open where the match is weak. Clone size is given for some rows only: seen once, a few or many times, or a class if the clone is expanded.

abundance: few
d_gene: TRBD1
j_gene: TRBJ2-1
v_gene: TRBV7-2
CDR3aa: CASSLWTGAENEQFF
CDR3nt: TGTGCCAGCAGCTTATGGACAGGGGCGGAAAATGAGCAGTTCTTC

abundance: .
d_gene: .
j_gene: TRBJ1-4
v_gene: TRBV7-2
CDR3aa: CASRTGKRTEKLFF
CDR3nt: TGTGCCAGCAGAACGGGCAAGCGGACTGAAAAACTGTTTTTT

abundance: .
d_gene: TRBD2
j_gene: TRBJ2-7
v_gene: TRBV30
CDR3aa: CAWARTSLKGEQYF
CDR3nt: TGTGCCTGGGCGAGGACTAGCTTGAAGGGCGAGCAGTACTTC

abundance: .
d_gene: TRBD2
j_gene: TRBJ2-6
v_gene: TRBV5-1
CDR3aa: CASSLGSGRFSGANVLTF
CDR3nt: TGCGCCAGCAGCTTGGGTAGCGGGAGATTTTCTGGGGCCAACGTCCTGACTTTC

abundance: .
d_gene: TRBD1
j_gene: TRBJ1-5
v_gene: TRBV27
CDR3aa: CASSPTGQGFGQPQHF
CDR3nt: TGTGCCAGCAGTCCAACGGGACAGGGCTTTGGTCAGCCCCAGCATTTT

abundance: .
d_gene: TRBD2
j_gene: TRBJ2-3
v_gene: TRBV10-2
CDR3aa: CASRTRDYLTDTQYF
CDR3nt: TGCGCCAGCAGAACCCGGGACTACCTCACAGATACGCAGTATTTT

abundance: few
d_gene: .
j_gene: TRBJ2-7
v_gene: TRBV12-3/TRBV12-4
CDR3aa: CASSLVGRLAVQYF
CDR3nt: TGTGCCAGCAGTTTAGTTGGCAGGTTAGCTGTGCAGTACTTC

abundance: many
d_gene: TRBD1
j_gene: TRBJ2-1
v_gene: TRBV5-1
CDR3aa: CASSLETGTGVYEQFF
CDR3nt: TGCGCCAGCAGCTTGGAGACCGGGACAGGGGTCTATGAGCAGTTCTTC

abundance: few
d_gene: .
j_gene: TRBJ1-4
v_gene: TRBV10-3
CDR3aa: CAISETTASEKLFF
CDR3nt: TGTGCCATCAGTGAAACTACCGCTAGTGAAAAACTGTTTTTT

abundance: few
d_gene: .
j_gene: TRBJ2-3
v_gene: TRBV27
CDR3aa: CASSPGLLGGDTQYF
CDR3nt: TGTGCCAGCAGCCCGGGACTCCTTGGGGGGGATACGCAGTATTTT

abundance: few
d_gene: TRBD2
j_gene: TRBJ2-2
v_gene: TRBV12-3/TRBV12-4
CDR3aa: CASSLRLAGGTGELFF
CDR3nt: TGTGCCAGCAGTTTAAGGCTAGCGGGAGGGACCGGGGAGCTGTTTTTT

abundance: many
d_gene: .
j_gene: TRBJ2-5
v_gene: TRBV28
CDR3aa: CASTQGGTQYF
CDR3nt: TGTGCCAGCACCCAGGGTGGGACCCAGTACTTC

abundance: many
d_gene: TRBD1
j_gene: TRBJ1-1
v_gene: TRBV20-1
CDR3aa: CSAGRDRGFEAFF
CDR3nt: TGCAGTGCTGGCCGGGACAGGGGCTTTGAAGCTTTCTTT

abundance: few
d_gene: TRBD1
j_gene: TRBJ2-7
v_gene: TRBV24-1
CDR3aa: CATSDSLDRGSYEQYF
CDR3nt: TGTGCCACCAGTGATTCGTTGGACAGGGGGTCCTACGAGCAGTACTTC

abundance: few
d_gene: TRBD2
j_gene: TRBJ2-5
v_gene: TRBV6-2/TRBV6-3
CDR3aa: CASSYSFMTSGRPQETQYF
CDR3nt: TGTGCCAGCAGTTACTCATTTATGACTAGCGGGAGGCCGCAGGAGACCCAGTACTTC

abundance: few
d_gene: TRBD1
j_gene: TRBJ2-5
v_gene: TRBV20-1
CDR3aa: CSARSGQLQETQYF
CDR3nt: TGCAGTGCTAGATCGGGACAGCTCCAAGAGACCCAGTACTTC

abundance: .
d_gene: .
j_gene: TRBJ2-4
v_gene: TRBV7-2
CDR3aa: CASSPLVLAKNIQYF
CDR3nt: TGTGCCAGCAGCCCATTGGTGCTAGCCAAAAACATTCAGTACTTC

abundance: .
d_gene: .
j_gene: TRBJ1-1
v_gene: TRBV3-1
CDR3aa: CASSRSGAEAFF
CDR3nt: TGTGCCAGCAGTCGCAGTGGAGCTGAAGCTTTCTTT

abundance: few
d_gene: TRBD2
j_gene: TRBJ2-5
v_gene: TRBV7-8
CDR3aa: CASSRGRGQETQYF
CDR3nt: TGTGCCAGCAGTCGAGGGAGGGGCCAAGAGACCCAGTACTTC

abundance: .
d_gene: TRBD2
j_gene: TRBJ2-7
v_gene: TRBV28
CDR3aa: CASSGGGLGAGGYYEQYF
CDR3nt: TGTGCCAGCAGTGGAGGGGGTCTTGGAGCGGGAGGCTACTACGAGCAGTACTTC

abundance: .
d_gene: .
j_gene: TRBJ1-1
v_gene: TRBV6-1
CDR3aa: CASKSGWGEGAFF
CDR3nt: TGTGCCAGCAAAAGCGGTTGGGGAGAAGGAGCTTTCTTT

abundance: many
d_gene: .
j_gene: TRBJ2-4
v_gene: TRBV5-6
CDR3aa: CASSLVGDLAKNIQYF
CDR3nt: TGTGCCAGCAGCTTGGTCGGGGACCTAGCCAAAAACATTCAGTACTTC

abundance: .
d_gene: .
j_gene: TRBJ2-1
v_gene: TRBV5-5
CDR3aa: CASSLARAPSSYNEQFF
CDR3nt: TGTGCCAGCAGCTTGGCCCGAGCGCCCAGCTCCTACAATGAGCAGTTCTTC

abundance: few
d_gene: .
j_gene: TRBJ1-5
v_gene: TRBV20-1
CDR3aa: CSARYTNQPQHF
CDR3nt: TGCAGTGCTAGATATACCAATCAGCCCCAGCATTTT

abundance: .
d_gene: .
j_gene: TRBJ2-1
v_gene: TRBV21-1
CDR3aa: CASSKVGQGRAENTYNEQFF
CDR3nt: TGTGCCAGCAGCAAAGTTGGACAGGGCCGAGCGGAGAACACCTACAATGAGCAGTTCTTC

abundance: .
d_gene: .
j_gene: TRBJ2-3
v_gene: TRBV7-9
CDR3aa: CASSFSYASDTQYF
CDR3nt: TGTGCCAGCAGCTTTTCTTACGCTTCAGATACGCAGTATTTT

abundance: .
d_gene: .
j_gene: TRBJ2-7
v_gene: TRBV20-1
CDR3aa: CSARVPGLLPYEQYF
CDR3nt: TGCAGTGCTAGAGTCCCGGGACTTCTCCCCTACGAGCAGTACTTC

abundance: .
d_gene: TRBD1
j_gene: TRBJ2-1
v_gene: TRBV7-2
CDR3aa: CASSLDRGVLEQFF
CDR3nt: TGTGCCAGCAGCTTGGACAGGGGTGTTCTTGAGCAGTTCTTC

abundance: .
d_gene: TRBD2
j_gene: TRBJ2-4
v_gene: TRBV7-2
CDR3aa: CASSLSGSLNIQYF
CDR3nt: TGTGCCAGCAGTCTTAGCGGGAGCTTAAACATTCAGTACTTC

abundance: few
d_gene: .
j_gene: TRBJ1-3
v_gene: TRBV7-8
CDR3aa: CASSLARFQGSGNTIYF
CDR3nt: TGTGCCAGCAGCTTAGCGAGGTTTCAGGGCTCTGGAAACACCATATATTTT

abundance: few
d_gene: TRBD2
j_gene: TRBJ2-3
v_gene: TRBV4-3
CDR3aa: CASSQAGGGRAGTDTQYF
CDR3nt: TGCGCCAGCAGCCAAGCGGGGGGCGGGAGGGCCGGAACAGATACGCAGTATTTT

abundance: .
d_gene: .
j_gene: TRBJ2-5
v_gene: TRBV24-1
CDR3aa: CATSGEPGTLQETQYF
CDR3nt: TGTGCCACCAGTGGGGAGCCCGGGACATTACAAGAGACCCAGTACTTC

abundance: few
d_gene: .
j_gene: TRBJ2-7
v_gene: TRBV20-1
CDR3aa: CSAPKNSEQYF
CDR3nt: TGCAGTGCTCCAAAAAACTCCGAGCAGTACTTC

abundance: few
d_gene: .
j_gene: TRBJ2-3
v_gene: TRBV25-1
CDR3aa: CASTRDKGSTDTQYF
CDR3nt: TGTGCCAGCACAAGGGACAAAGGAAGCACAGATACGCAGTATTTT

abundance: few
d_gene: .
j_gene: TRBJ2-3
v_gene: TRBV4-2
CDR3aa: CASSQETDTQYF
CDR3nt: TGTGCCAGCAGCCAAGAAACAGATACGCAGTATTTT

abundance: .
d_gene: TRBD1
j_gene: TRBJ2-5
v_gene: TRBV4-3
CDR3aa: CASSQSQGETQYF
CDR3nt: TGCGCCAGCAGCCAATCACAGGGGGAGACCCAGTACTTC

abundance: .
d_gene: TRBD2
j_gene: TRBJ2-1
v_gene: TRBV5-1
CDR3aa: CASGAGGPLHNEQFF
CDR3nt: TGCGCCAGCGGGGCGGGAGGGCCACTGCACAATGAGCAGTTCTTC

abundance: .
d_gene: TRBD2
j_gene: TRBJ2-1
v_gene: TRBV7-9
CDR3aa: CASSYPSGIYNEQFF
CDR3nt: TGTGCCAGCAGCTACCCTAGCGGGATTTATAATGAGCAGTTCTTC

abundance: few
d_gene: .
j_gene: TRBJ2-5
v_gene: TRBV7-2
CDR3aa: CASSYSPEETQYF
CDR3nt: TGTGCCAGCAGCTACTCCCCGGAAGAGACCCAGTACTTC

abundance: .
d_gene: .
j_gene: TRBJ2-7
v_gene: TRBV2
CDR3aa: CASSLWKWSSSSYEQYF
CDR3nt: TGTGCCAGCAGTTTGTGGAAGTGGTCCAGTTCCTCCTACGAGCAGTACTTC

abundance: .
d_gene: TRBD1
j_gene: TRBJ1-1
v_gene: TRBV5-1
CDR3aa: CASSAGTGDLEAFF
CDR3nt: TGCGCCAGCAGCGCCGGGACAGGGGATCTTGAAGCTTTCTTT

abundance: .
d_gene: .
j_gene: TRBJ2-5
v_gene: TRBV6-5
CDR3aa: CASSYRHSAVETQYF
CDR3nt: TGTGCCAGCAGTTATAGACATTCTGCGGTGGAGACCCAGTACTTC

abundance: many
d_gene: .
j_gene: TRBJ2-7
v_gene: TRBV7-9
CDR3aa: CASSPDRDSPYEQYF
CDR3nt: TGTGCCAGCAGCCCTGACAGGGACTCTCCCTACGAGCAGTACTTC

abundance: .
d_gene: .
j_gene: TRBJ1-5
v_gene: TRBV12-3/TRBV12-4
CDR3aa: CASSPPLRGGAREPQHF
CDR3nt: TGTGCCAGCAGTCCCCCACTCCGAGGTGGGGCAAGAGAGCCCCAGCATTTT

abundance: .
d_gene: TRBD2
j_gene: TRBJ2-2
v_gene: TRBV4-3
CDR3aa: CASKPSGTNTGELFF
CDR3nt: TGCGCCAGCAAACCTAGCGGCACGAACACCGGGGAGCTGTTTTTT

abundance: .
d_gene: .
j_gene: TRBJ2-7
v_gene: TRBV11-2
CDR3aa: CASSRQFSYEQYF
CDR3nt: TGTGCCAGCAGCAGACAGTTCTCCTACGAGCAGTACTTC

abundance: few
d_gene: TRBD2
j_gene: TRBJ2-5
v_gene: TRBV10-3
CDR3aa: CAISELAGGGETQYF
CDR3nt: TGTGCCATCAGTGAACTAGCGGGAGGCGGGGAGACCCAGTACTTC

abundance: few
d_gene: TRBD2
j_gene: TRBJ2-7
v_gene: TRBV3-1
CDR3aa: CASSQGLAREQYF
CDR3nt: TGTGCCAGCAGCCAAGGACTAGCAAGGGAGCAGTACTTC

abundance: .
d_gene: .
j_gene: TRBJ2-7
v_gene: TRBV5-1
CDR3aa: CASSFTGQRTYEQYF
CDR3nt: TGCGCCAGCAGCTTCACCGGACAGAGGACCTACGAGCAGTACTTC

abundance: .
d_gene: .
j_gene: TRBJ2-2
v_gene: TRBV5-6
CDR3aa: CASSSELGFVPGELFF
CDR3nt: TGTGCCAGCAGCTCTGAATTGGGGTTTGTACCCGGGGAGCTGTTTTTT

abundance: many
d_gene: .
j_gene: TRBJ2-7
v_gene: TRBV7-2
CDR3aa: CASSLEVSSYEQYF
CDR3nt: TGTGCCAGCAGCTTAGAAGTCAGCTCCTACGAGCAGTACTTC

abundance: .
d_gene: .
j_gene: TRBJ2-3
v_gene: TRBV11-2
CDR3aa: CASSSDVHRFSQDTQYF
CDR3nt: TGTGCCAGCAGCTCCGACGTCCATAGGTTCAGTCAAGATACGCAGTATTTT

abundance: few
d_gene: TRBD1
j_gene: TRBJ2-7
v_gene: TRBV20-1
CDR3aa: CSARGRGTVFSYEQYF
CDR3nt: TGCAGTGCTAGAGGAAGAGGGACAGTTTTTTCCTACGAGCAGTACTTC

abundance: .
d_gene: .
j_gene: TRBJ1-4
v_gene: TRBV7-9
CDR3aa: CASSLFGLATNEKLFF
CDR3nt: TGTGCCAGCAGCTTATTCGGGTTGGCAACTAATGAAAAACTGTTTTTT

abundance: many
d_gene: .
j_gene: TRBJ2-2
v_gene: TRBV6-2/TRBV6-3
CDR3aa: CASTMGANTGELFF
CDR3nt: TGTGCCAGCACGATGGGGGCGAACACCGGGGAGCTGTTTTTT